Given below is one T cell receptor (beta chain) in context. Its antigen remains unidentified. The data were taken from a study of TIL therapy for anti-PD-1-resistant metastatic lung cancer. Across the study: Tumors carried a median around 1.4 non-synonymous mutations per megabase. Study-wide findings and caveats: TIL cultures after expansion showed higher clonality and lower diversity than baseline tumor (median 6% vs 31%). Treatment-naive, never-smoker and oncogene-addicted patients were overrepresented in this highly selected cohort.

The CDR3 contains 15 residues. Trimming left V 4 bases short and J 11 bases short, with 23 bases between. CDR1 and CDR2 (germline): SGHAT, FQNNGV. The libraries were made with immunoSEQ v3. Profiled with immunoSEQ multiplex PCR; TCRdb holds only in-frame clones, not every one. There are fewer than 30,000 clones in the sample; under 80% occur only once, and 15% to 20% lies in the top ten. Specified time point: pre-treatment sample, taken before nivolumab and TIL therapy. Tumor tissue came from excised metastases, mostly pleural nodules or supraclavicular lymph nodes. The chain couples TRBV11-2 to TRBJ1-1; TRBD1 is a possible D gene (6 bases). The clonotype was recovered from a woman aged 30 to 85 with non-small cell lung cancer. The sequencing here drew on tumor tissue, taken at baseline. The CDR3 DNA sequence: TGTGCCAGCAGCTCGTTAAGACAGGTCCATCAAACGGCTTTCTTT. This translates into CASSSLRQVHQTAFF.